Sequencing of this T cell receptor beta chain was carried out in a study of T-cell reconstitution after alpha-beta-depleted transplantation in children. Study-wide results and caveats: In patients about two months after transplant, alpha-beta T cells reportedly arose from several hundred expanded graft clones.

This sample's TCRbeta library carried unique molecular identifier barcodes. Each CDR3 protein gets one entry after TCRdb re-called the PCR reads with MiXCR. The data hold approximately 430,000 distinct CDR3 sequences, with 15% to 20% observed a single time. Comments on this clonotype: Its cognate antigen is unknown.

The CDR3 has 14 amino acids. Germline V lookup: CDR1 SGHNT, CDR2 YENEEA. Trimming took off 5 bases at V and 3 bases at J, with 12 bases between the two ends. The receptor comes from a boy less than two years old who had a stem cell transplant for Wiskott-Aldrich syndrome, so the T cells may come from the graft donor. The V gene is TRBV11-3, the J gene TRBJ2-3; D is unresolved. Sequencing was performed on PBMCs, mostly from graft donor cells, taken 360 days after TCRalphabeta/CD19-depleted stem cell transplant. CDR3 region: CASSPEEKTDTQYF. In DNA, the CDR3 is TGTGCCAGCAGCCCAGAGGAGAAAACAGATACGCAGTATTTT.